These 13 T cell receptor beta chains were sequenced from one sample in a study of blood T cell repertoires in COVID-19. The assay was immunoSEQ multiplex PCR, and TCRdb's table has in-frame clones only and misses some. The data hold roughly 500,000 clones, with roughly 90% observed a single time. Source material: PBMCs or T cells enriched from blood (not recorded which). The receptor set was obtained from a middle-aged woman who had recovered from COVID-19.

This chain's CDR3 is CASSQDWTGTSYEQYF. The CDR3 DNA is TGCGCCAGCAGCCAAGATTGGACAGGGACAAGCTACGAGCAGTACTTC. The gene calls are TRBV4-3 and TRBJ2-7; TRBD1 matches 8 bases. CDR1 is LGHNA, CDR2 YSLEER, per germline. V gave up 0 bases and J gave up 3 bases; unmatched junction bases: 7. The CDR3 has 16 residues.

The gene calls are TRBV3-1 (or the pseudogene TRBV3-2) and TRBJ2-2; 12 nucleotides align to TRBD1. V lost 0 bases to trimming and J lost 2 bases; unmatched junction nucleotides: 19. The length of the CDR3 is 23 residues. Germline V gene sequence: CDR1 LGHDT, CDR2 YNNKEL (reference sequence). The CDR3 DNA follows: TGTGCCAGCAGCCAAGATAGTACTTATCGCCCGGGACAGGGGGCTACTAACACCGGGGAGCTGTTTTTT. Residues: CASSQDSTYRPGQGATNTGELFF.

The V call is TRBV7-2, the J call TRBJ1-1; no reliable D call. The CDR3 consists of 15 residues. Germline CDR1 is SGHTA and CDR2 is FQGNSA. V was trimmed by 0 bases and J by 3 bases, leaving 11 bases between them. CDR3 nucleotides: TGTGCCAGCAGCTTAGCTGAGTTGAGGTACACTGAAGCTTTCTTT. This gives the protein CASSLAELRYTEAFF.

The chain couples TRBV3-1 (or the pseudogene TRBV3-2) to TRBJ2-5; D is ambiguous. V gave up 1 base and J gave up 1 base, with 10 bases separating them. The CDR3 is made up of 15 amino acids. From germline, CDR1 is LGHDT and CDR2 YNNKEL (reference sequence). Here the CDR3 reads CASSQGGDFQETQYF. In DNA, the CDR3 is TGTGCCAGCAGCCAAGGCGGAGACTTCCAAGAGACCCAGTACTTC.

The gene calls are TRBV4-3 and TRBJ1-1, with a possible D match to TRBD1 (6 bases). Germline V CDR1 and CDR2: LGHNA, YSLEER. The V end was cut by 4 bases, the J end by 7 bases, with 16 bases between. The CDR3 has 14 residues. DNA for the CDR3: TGCGCCAGCAGCCCTTTCACGGGGGGGCTTGAAGCTTTCTTT. It specifies CASSPFTGGLEAFF.

The rearrangement links TRBV6-5 to TRBJ2-3, with D maybe TRBD1 (5 bases). This CDR3 has 13 residues. V lost 2 bases to trimming and J lost 6 bases, with 9 bases between them. Per germline, CDR1 MNHEY and CDR2 SVGAGI. The CDR3 region is CASSYQGLDTQYF. Here the CDR3 DNA reads TGTGCCAGCAGTTACCAGGGCTTGGATACGCAGTATTTT.

The chain couples TRBV29-1 to TRBJ1-4, with a weak D call TRBD1 (5 bases). Germline lookup yields CDR1 SQVTM and CDR2 ANQGSEA. Between the trimmed V and J ends, which lost 4 bases and 3 bases, there was a span of 6 bases. There are 12 residues in the CDR3. CDR3 nucleotides: TGCAGCGTTGGACAGCCTAATGAAAAACTGTTTTTT. Its translation is CSVGQPNEKLFF.

The chain carries TRBV21-1 and TRBJ2-5; the table's D call, TRBD1, was not checked against the DNA. TRBV21-1 is a pseudogene. The CDR3 extends over 15 amino acids. CDR3 nucleotides: TGTGCCAGCAGCAAAGGGGGCAGGACCCAAGAGACCCAGTACTTC. It codes for CASSKGGRTQETQYF.

The rearrangement links TRBV2 to TRBJ2-5; D perhaps matches TRBD1 (5 bases). V was shortened by 6 bases and J by 0 bases, with 17 bases between the two germline ends. There are 16 residues in the CDR3. CDR1 and CDR2 (germline): SNHLY, FYNNEI. CDR3 in amino acids: CASSRSTVLNQETQYF. The CDR3 nucleotides are TGTGCCAGCAGCCGCTCGACAGTTTTGAACCAAGAGACCCAGTACTTC. Variable domain in full (rest from reference TRBV2 and TRBJ2-5): EPEVTQTPSHQVTQMGQEVILRCVPISNHLYFYWYRQILGQKVEFLVSFYNNEISEKSEIFDDQFSVERPDGSNFTLKIRSTKLEDSAMYFCASSRSTVLNQETQYFGPGTRLLVL.

The chain has TRBV5-1 and TRBJ2-3, with D possibly TRBD2 on 5 matching bases. The CDR3 has 16 amino acids. Per germline, CDR1 SGHRS and CDR2 YFSETQ. Trimming cost V 4 bases and J 5 bases, with 20 bases left between them. The CDR3 DNA is TGCGCCAGCAGCGCCCTAAAAGTAGGGAGCGGAGATACGCAGTATTTT. Its translation: CASSALKVGSGDTQYF.

The chain recombines TRBV19 with TRBJ2-7, with a possible D match to TRBD2 (5 bases). This CDR3 is 12 amino acids long. Trimming took off 5 bases at V and 3 bases at J, with 8 bases between the two ends. CDR1 is LNHDA, CDR2 SQIVND, per germline (reference sequence). CDR3 in amino acids: CASSPGGYEQYF. CDR3 nucleotides: TGTGCCAGTAGTCCTGGAGGCTACGAGCAGTACTTC.

This chain connects TRBV7-2 to TRBJ1-1, with D possibly being TRBD1 (5 bases). Trimming stripped 3 bases from V and 2 bases from J, with 10 bases between. The length of the CDR3 is 14 residues. Germline CDR1 reads SGHTA; CDR2 reads FQGNSA. CDR3 loop: CASSFDQGNTEAFF. As DNA, the CDR3 is TGTGCCAGCAGCTTTGATCAGGGAAACACTGAAGCTTTCTTT.

On this clone: The same CDR3 also results from other DNA sequences found in this sample. The chain carries TRBV9 and TRBJ2-2; D might be TRBD1 (5 bases). V lost 2 bases to trimming and J lost 6 bases, with 8 bases between them. This CDR3 comprises 13 residues. Germline values: CDR1 SGDLS, CDR2 YYNGEE. In nucleotides, the CDR3 is TGTGCCAGCAGCGTTCAGGGATCCGGGGAGCTGTTTTTT. Translation gives CASSVQGSGELFF.